The clone carrying this T cell receptor (beta chain) turned up a few times. Study processing details: Quantification of nucleated cells was approximated via reference gene primer amplification. Some clones are missing from TCRdb's copy, which holds only in-frame ones; the method was immunoSEQ multiplex PCR. That table supplies the V and J calls and clone size; D and trimming were determined from the DNA. Seen here are about 62,000 clones, around 86% observed once, and the top ten hold 1.3%. These data belong to a study of blood T cell repertoires in COVID-19. As for the study in general: Italy, Spain and the United States were the sources of the convalescent and acute COVID-19 samples. T cells, B-cell-depleted T cells, or PBMCs supplied cDNA or gDNA.

From germline, CDR1 is SGHAT and CDR2 FQNNGV. This CDR3 has 15 amino acids. V was pared by 3 bases and J by 2 bases, with 12 bases between. This clonotype originated in a woman at least 80 years old with acute or convalescent COVID-19. The genes are TRBV11-2 and TRBJ2-3; D perhaps matches TRBD1 (6 bases). The specimen was peripheral blood. The CDR3 nucleotides are TGTGCCAGCAGCTTGGAACAGGGCAACACAGATACGCAGTATTTT. Protein sequence: CASSLEQGNTDTQYF.